These 9 T cell receptor beta chains were sequenced from one sample in a study of blood T cell repertoires in COVID-19. Repertoires were generated with immunoSEQ multiplex PCR, while TCRdb's copy carries only in-frame clones and drops some. The repertoire consists of a few hundred thousand clones, with approximately 84% occurring once and the leading ten covering about 3%. The specimen sequenced was PBMCs or T cells enriched from blood (not recorded which). The source of these receptors is a middle-aged man who had recovered from COVID-19.

This sequence joins TRBV5-1 and TRBJ1-3; D is ambiguous. From germline, CDR1 is SGHRS and CDR2 YFSETQ. The CDR3 is 17 residues long. V was trimmed by 0 bases and J by 0 bases, leaving 13 bases between them. As DNA, the CDR3 is TGCGCCAGCAGCTTGGCCGGGTTACTAAGCTCTGGAAACACCATATATTTT. Translating it yields CASSLAGLLSSGNTIYF.

The chain is built from TRBV12-3 or TRBV12-4 and TRBJ1-6; 12 bases line up with TRBD1. The trim removed 8 bases at V and 10 bases at J, leaving 3 bases unmatched. CDR3 length: 13 residues. The CDR3 coding sequence is TGTGCCAGCGGGACAGGGGGCTCATCACCCCTCCACTTT. Its translation is CASGTGGSSPLHF.

Ten or more counts support this clone. The rearrangement links TRBV18 to TRBJ1-1; D ambiguous. This CDR3 region has 14 residues. Germline assignment: CDR1 KGHSH and CDR2 LQKENI. Trimming pared 2 bases from V and 3 bases from J, leaving 10 bases between. CDR3 in DNA: TGTGCCAGCTCACCAGGGCAGGCTGACACTGAAGCTTTCTTT. It specifies CASSPGQADTEAFF.

This clone was recorded only once. This chain links TRBV18 with TRBJ1-1, with D perhaps TRBD1 (5 bases). Germline-derived CDR1 and CDR2 are KGHSH and LQKENI. Trimming left V 3 bases short and J 0 bases short, with 11 bases between. This CDR3 is built from 15 residues. In DNA, the CDR3 is TGTGCCAGCTCACCGTCGACAGTCATGAACACTGAAGCTTTCTTT. Translation: CASSPSTVMNTEAFF.

This clone is a singleton in its sample. J is TRBJ2-5 and V is TRBV29-1; D perhaps matches TRBD1 (6 bases). The CDR3 totals 11 residues. The V gene lost 5 bases and the J gene lost 4 bases, with 8 bases spanning the gap. Per the germline V gene, CDR1 is SQVTM and CDR2 is ANQGSEA. CDR3 region: CSVQGRETQYF. The DNA of the CDR3 is TGCAGCGTTCAGGGGCGAGAGACCCAGTACTTC.

The rearrangement joins TRBV2 to TRBJ2-1, with D tentatively TRBD2 (7 bases). CDR1 is SNHLY and CDR2 is FYNNEI in the germline V gene. V was trimmed by 5 bases and J by 8 bases, leaving 13 bases between them. This CDR3 has 13 residues. CDR3 coding DNA: TGTGCCAGCAGTCGTTGGGGGGGCGATGAGCAGTTCTTC. Its protein is CASSRWGGDEQFF. The whole variable domain, filled in from reference TRBV2 and TRBJ2-1, reads EPEVTQTPSHQVTQMGQEVILRCVPISNHLYFYWYRQILGQKVEFLVSFYNNEISEKSEIFDDQFSVERPDGSNFTLKIRSTKLEDSAMYFCASSRWGGDEQFFGPGTRLTVL.

About this clone itself: The junction and the germline gene differ at one end; a read error may be behind it. The CDR3 reads CASSLELGSSLF. The CDR3 DNA sequence: TGTGCCAGCAGCTTAGAGCTAGGGAGTAGTCTCTTT. This chain links TRBV7-9 with TRBJ1-1; D unclear. CDR1 is SEHNR, CDR2 FQNEAQ, per germline (reference sequence). The CDR3 has 12 amino acids. Full variable domain (remainder filled in from reference TRBV7-9 and TRBJ1-1): DTGVSQNPRHKITKRGQNVTFRCDPISEHNRLYWYRQTLGQGPEFLTYFQNEAQLEKSRLLSDRFSAERPKGSFSTLEIQRTEQGDSAMYLCASSLELGSSLFGQGTRLTVV.

This rearrangement joins TRBV7-2 to TRBJ2-7; TRBD2 matches 9 bases. The ends lost 2 bases at V and 0 bases at J; junction bases unmatched: 2. The germline V gene has CDR1 SGHTA and CDR2 FQGNSA. This CDR3 is 15 amino acids long. The CDR3 coding sequence is TGTGCCAGCAGCTTATCTAGCGGGGTCTCCTACGAGCAGTACTTC. Its translation: CASSLSSGVSYEQYF.

This clone appeared once. The chain is built from TRBV4-3 and TRBJ1-5; D is ambiguous. V was trimmed by 5 bases and J by 1 base, leaving 15 bases between them. The length of the CDR3 is 16 residues. In germline, CDR1 is LGHNA, CDR2 YSLEER. The CDR3 bases are TGCGCCAGCAGCGAAGGACTGCGCCCCAGCAATCAGCCCCAGCATTTT. As protein: CASSEGLRPSNQPQHF.